Below, one T cell receptor beta chain is given with its context. Germline values: CDR1 KGHSH, CDR2 LQKENI. This CDR3 contains 15 residues. V shed 2 bases and J 0 bases; nucleotides not matched to a gene: 2. The record originates from a study of blood T cell repertoires in COVID-19. Across the study: T cells, B-cell-depleted T cells, or PBMCs provided the cDNA or gDNA that served as material.

Per the original data handling: Amplification of reference gene primers was used by the study to estimate nucleated cell counts. Sequenced by immunoSEQ multiplex PCR; TCRdb stores in-frame clones only, minus some. V and J calls and clone size are copied from that table; D and trimming were computed from the DNA. The data hold around 310,000 clones, with nearly 90% observed a single time. The sequenced sample consisted of peripheral blood. The chain combines TRBV18 with TRBJ2-3, with 7 bases fitting TRBD1. This sequence was found in a woman in her forties with COVID-19, enrolled during active disease. The DNA of the CDR3 is TGTGCCAGCTCACCAACAGGGGCTAGCACAGATACGCAGTATTTT. Translating it yields CASSPTGASTDTQYF.